The following is a TCR beta chain sequence with its context. What it binds is unknown. This entry is derived from a study of cytomegalovirus exposure and HLA in healthy donors. Study-level results: A later analysis linked a missense DCLRE1C variant to TCR beta V- and J-gene trimming. Cytomegalovirus status was reportedly diagnosed by the classifier with high sensitivity and specificity. Roughly even sequencing depth across donors was the assumption behind the presence/absence analyses.

This CDR3 is 15 amino acids long. V lost 11 bases, J lost 4 bases, and 13 bases stayed unmatched. CDR1 MNHNS and CDR2 SASEGT come from the germline V gene. Primers for the PCR totalled 60 Vbeta and 13 Jbeta. As originally analysed: About 9.9 million of the about 80 million unique TCR beta chains counted in a later analysis were shared. Sequenced by immunoSEQ multiplex PCR; TCRdb stores in-frame clones only, minus some. D and trimming come from the DNA, and the V and J calls and clone size come from that table. The sample has 150,000 to 200,000 clones; more than 70% are singletons. This chain links TRBV6-1 with TRBJ2-2; TRBD2 aligns across 7 bases. The sequence was obtained from a male donor in good health and CMV-seronegative. The specimen sequenced was PBMCs. CDR3 bases: TGTGCCGGAGGACTAGGGCTAGGATCCACCGGGGAGCTGTTTTTT. It encodes CAGGLGLGSTGELFF.